These 22 T cell receptor beta chains were sequenced from one sample in a study of blood T cell repertoires in COVID-19. Data came from immunoSEQ multiplex PCR; TCRdb stores just in-frame clones and leaves some out. The sample yields approximately 100,000 clones, more than 85% seen once. Sequenced sample: peripheral blood. Every receptor here comes from a human donor in a cohort sampled during active COVID-19.

CDR3 protein: CAISEGGHALNTEAFF. The CDR3, as DNA: TGTGCCATCAGTGAGGGCGGACATGCCTTGAACACTGAAGCTTTCTTT. The chain employs TRBV10-3 and TRBJ1-1; possibly TRBD1 for D (5 bases). Per the germline V gene, CDR1 is ENHRY and CDR2 is SYGVKD. There are 16 residues in the CDR3. Trimming took 2 bases from V and 0 from J, leaving 13 bases between them.

The J gene is TRBJ2-1, the V gene TRBV6-4; TRBD2 agrees at 9 bases. V lost 6 bases, J lost 0 bases, and 3 bases stayed unmatched. This CDR3 is built from 15 residues. Looked up from germline, CDR1 is MRHNA and CDR2 is SNTAGT. CDR3 DNA sequence: TGTGCCAGCAGCCAGACTAGCGGCTCCTACAATGAGCAGTTCTTC. Translating gives CASSQTSGSYNEQFF.

The chain employs TRBV6-6 and TRBJ2-3; maybe TRBD1 (6 bases). Germline assignment: CDR1 MNHNY and CDR2 SVGAGI (reference sequence). V gave up 6 bases and J gave up 3 bases, with 10 bases separating them. The CDR3 is 13 amino acids. The CDR3: CASRHRETDTQYF. CDR3 DNA sequence: TGTGCCAGCAGACACAGGGAAACAGATACGCAGTATTTT.

The rearrangement uses TRBV5-4 and TRBJ2-1; the D is unclear. V lost 1 base and J lost 2, with 7 bases in between. There are 14 residues in the CDR3. The V gene's germline CDR1 is SGHNT and CDR2 YYREEE (reference sequence). The chain's CDR3 is CASSLPLAYNEQFF. CDR3 in DNA: TGTGCCAGCAGCTTGCCGCTAGCCTACAATGAGCAGTTCTTC.

The genes are TRBV7-9 and TRBJ1-2; 7 bases are a match to TRBD1. The CDR3 is made up of 15 amino acids. The germline V gene has CDR1 SEHNR and CDR2 FQNEAQ (reference sequence). With V trimmed by 5 bases and J by 6 bases, 12 bases remained unmatched. CDR3 sequence reads: CASSTQLTGADGYTF. As DNA, the CDR3 is TGTGCCAGCAGCACACAGCTTACAGGGGCAGATGGCTACACCTTC.

V gene TRBV29-1 combines with J gene TRBJ1-4; perhaps TRBD1 as D (5 bases). The length of the CDR3 is 13 residues. V was shortened by 2 bases and J by 6 bases, with 10 bases between the two germline ends. Germline V CDR1 and CDR2: SQVTM, ANQGSEA. The CDR3 DNA reads TGCAGCGTTGAAACGGGGGGGTATGAAAAACTGTTTTTT. Translation: CSVETGGYEKLFF.

This rearrangement joins TRBV12-3 or TRBV12-4 to TRBJ1-5, with D maybe TRBD1 (5 bases). This CDR3 region has 12 residues. Trimming pared 6 bases from V and 7 bases from J, leaving 10 bases between. CDR3 loop: CASRGGFQPQHF. In nucleotides, the CDR3 is TGTGCCAGCAGGGGGGGTTTCCAGCCCCAGCATTTT.

The V gene is TRBV5-1, the J gene TRBJ2-1; D is perhaps TRBD1 (5 bases). V was trimmed by 3 bases and J by 7 bases, leaving 32 bases between them. The CDR3 is made up of 20 amino acids. Looked up from germline, CDR1 is SGHRS and CDR2 is YFSETQ. For the CDR3, the DNA is TGCGCCAGCAGCTGGGGCCAATTGGGCGGCAACTTCAGGCTCGGTAATGAGCAGTTCTTC. It codes for CASSWGQLGGNFRLGNEQFF.

The chain uses TRBV14 and TRBJ1-6, with a tentative D call TRBD1 (5 bases). V was cut by 3 bases and J by 7 bases, with 7 bases left in between. The CDR3 is made up of 13 amino acids. Germline values: CDR1 SGHDN, CDR2 FVKESK. The CDR3 loop reads CASSQGGNSPLHF. CDR3 sequence (DNA): TGTGCCAGCAGCCAGGGGGGGAATTCACCCCTCCACTTT.

The chain combines TRBV30 with TRBJ2-7; 11 bases map to TRBD2. Germline CDR1 GTSNPN, CDR2 SVGIG (reference sequence). There are 14 residues in the CDR3. J gave up 5 bases and V 0 bases, and 3 bases lay outside the gene matches. The DNA of the CDR3 is TGTGCCTGGAGTGTACTAGCGGGAGCCGACGAGCAGTACTTC. Protein: CAWSVLAGADEQYF.

This chain joins TRBV27 and TRBJ2-7, with a tentative D call TRBD2 (6 bases). The CDR3 extends over 18 amino acids. The germline V gene encodes CDR1 MNHEY and CDR2 SMNVEV (reference sequence). V shed 5 bases and J shed 1 base, with 24 bases lying between them. CDR3 loop: CASSTLSKAGRASYEQYF. The CDR3 coding sequence is TGTGCCAGCAGTACTCTCTCTAAAGCGGGTCGAGCTTCCTACGAGCAGTACTTC.

The chain is built from TRBV23-1 and TRBJ1-5, with unresolved D. TRBV23-1 is marked as an open reading frame, function uncertain. V gave up 11 bases and J gave up 5 bases, with 10 bases separating them. The CDR3 length is 11 residues. The CDR3 DNA is TGCGCCGTCCCCGGTGATCAGCCCCAGCATTTT. Translating gives CAVPGDQPQHF.

This sequence joins TRBV12-5 and TRBJ1-1; D remains unclear. The V gene lost 8 bases and the J gene lost 0 bases, with 10 bases spanning the gap. The CDR3 runs to 13 residues. Germline values: CDR1 LGHNT, CDR2 FRNRAP. In DNA form, the CDR3 reads TGTGCTAGTTCTGTACACATGAACACTGAAGCTTTCTTT. Translation: CASSVHMNTEAFF.

J is TRBJ1-2 and V is TRBV12-3 or TRBV12-4; D is possibly TRBD1 (5 bases). The CDR3 consists of 13 residues. V lost 3 bases to trimming and J lost 8 bases, with 13 bases between them. The chain's CDR3 is CASSFHSGRGYTF. CDR3 DNA: TGTGCCAGCAGTTTTCACTCAGGGAGGGGCTACACCTTC.

DNA of the CDR3: TGTGCCAGTAGGGGGCAGGGCATTGCTAATGCCGGGGAGCTGTTTTTT. The encoded protein is CASRGQGIANAGELFF. V usage is TRBV19 and J usage is TRBJ2-2; D is possibly TRBD1 (5 bases). V gave up 6 bases and J gave up 6 bases, with 20 bases separating them. CDR1 and CDR2 (germline): LNHDA, SQIVND (reference sequence). This CDR3 region has 16 residues.

The rearrangement uses TRBV7-3 and TRBJ1-1, with D possibly matching TRBD1 (5 bases). This CDR3 has 13 residues. V shed 4 bases and J shed 1 base, with 7 bases lying between them. Per germline, CDR1 SGHTA and CDR2 FQGTGA. As DNA, the CDR3 is TGTGCCAGCAGCTCCGGACAGAACACTGAAGCTTTCTTT. Translated, it gives CASSSGQNTEAFF.

This sequence joins TRBV12-5 and TRBJ2-1; 14 positions match TRBD2. The CDR3 length is 15 residues. J was trimmed by 6 bases and V by 5 bases; bases with no gene match: 3. The germline V gene encodes CDR1 LGHNT and CDR2 FRNRAP. The CDR3 DNA is TGTGCTAGTGGTCGAGGACTAGCGGGGGGCAATGAGCAGTTCTTC. Translating gives CASGRGLAGGNEQFF.

This chain connects TRBV5-1 to TRBJ2-1; tentative D call: TRBD2 (6 bases). This CDR3 region has 17 residues. With 0 bases removed from V and 3 bases from J, the gap between germline ends came to 16 bases. From germline, CDR1 is SGHRS and CDR2 YFSETQ. This chain's CDR3 is CASSLGEVAVSYNEQFF. CDR3 nucleotide sequence: TGCGCCAGCAGCTTGGGCGAAGTAGCGGTGAGCTACAATGAGCAGTTCTTC.

The CDR3 DNA follows: TGTGCCAGCAGCTTAGCTGGTCCGGAGCTATACTACGAGCAGTACTTC. It encodes CASSLAGPELYYEQYF. The chain uses TRBV13 and TRBJ2-7; D is uncertain. The CDR3 is 16 residues long. Deletions cut 1 base from V and 3 bases from J, with 16 bases between. Germline CDR1 is PRHDT and CDR2 is FYEKMQ (reference sequence). Full variable domain (outside the CDR3, taken from reference TRBV13 and TRBJ2-7): AAGVIQSPRHLIKEKRETATLKCYPIPRHDTVYWYQQGPGQDPQFLISFYEKMQSDKGSIPDRFSAQQFSDYHSELNMSSLELGDSALYFCASSLAGPELYYEQYFGPGTRLTVT.

Written as DNA, the CDR3 is TGTGCCAGCAGCTCATACAGGACAGGGAGGAAGAATGAAGCTTTCTTT. This translates into CASSSYRTGRKNEAFF. This chain links TRBV11-2 with TRBJ1-1; the match to TRBD1 covers 8 bases. Germline CDR1 is SGHAT and CDR2 is FQNNGV. The CDR3 contains 16 residues. With 4 bases clipped from V and 7 bases from J, the junction kept 14 bases outside the gene matches.

The chain couples TRBV27 to TRBJ1-5; 9 nucleotides match TRBD1. V dropped 6 bases and J dropped 3; count of bases not matched to a gene: 9. CDR1 MNHEY and CDR2 SMNVEV come from the germline V gene (reference sequence). This CDR3 has 16 amino acids. CDR3 region: CASRIAGTGTNQPQHF. The CDR3 DNA sequence: TGTGCCAGCAGAATCGCGGGGACAGGGACCAATCAGCCCCAGCATTTT.

The rearrangement links TRBV27 to TRBJ2-1, with 13 bases that match TRBD2. V gave up 6 bases and J gave up 8 bases; unmatched junction bases: 7. The germline gives CDR1 MNHEY, CDR2 SMNVEV (reference sequence). The CDR3 runs 15 residues. DNA of the CDR3: TGTGCCAGCAGCCTACTAGCGGGGGGGCCATATGAGCAGTTCTTC. Translated, it gives CASSLLAGGPYEQFF.